These T cell receptor beta chains were read from a single sample in a study of memory CD4+ T cells and cytomegalovirus serostatus. Only in-frame clones appear in the TCRdb table, and some are missing; sequencing was by immunoSEQ multiplex PCR. The repertoire holds about 92,000 clones, with 75% to 85% as singletons. Sequencing was done on a sample of memory CD4+ T cells from blood. The receptors originated from an adult in good health and CMV-seropositive. Both conserved end residues are part of each CDR3. A D gene is named only where the DNA matches it firmly. Where a row states a size, it is once, few, many or the class of an expanded clone; other rows omit it.

d_call	clone_size	j_call	v_call	cdr3_nt	cdr3_aa
-	once	TRBJ2-7	TRBV4-2	TGTGCCAGCAGCCCCGGCTCCTTTAGCTCCTACGAGCAGTACTTC	CASSPGSFSSYEQYF
-	-	TRBJ1-1	TRBV6-1	TGTGCCAGCAGTCCCGGGGGTGGGGGGGACACTGAAGCTTTCTTT	CASSPGGGGDTEAFF
TRBD1	-	TRBJ1-3	TRBV15	TGTGCCACCAGCGGGCAGGGACAGGTCTCTGGAAACACCATATATTTT	CATSGQGQVSGNTIYF
TRBD2	-	TRBJ2-2	TRBV7-8	TGTGCCAGCAGCTTGGTAGCGGGAGGGTACACCGGGGAGCTGTTTTTT	CASSLVAGGYTGELFF
TRBD1	-	TRBJ2-7	TRBV9	TGTGCCAGCAGCTCCGGGACAGGATCCTACGAGCAGTACTTC	CASSSGTGSYEQYF
-	-	TRBJ1-2	TRBV2	TGTGCCAGCAGCCCAGACGGGAGGTATGGCTACACCTTC	CASSPDGRYGYTF
-	-	TRBJ2-7	TRBV28	TGTGCCAGCAGTAGACGCCCAGGGGATTCCCTCTCCTACGAGCAGTACTTC	CASSRRPGDSLSYEQYF
-	-	TRBJ2-3	TRBV19	TGTGCCAGTAGTATAAGCCAGACAGATACGCAGTATTTT	CASSISQTDTQYF
-	-	TRBJ2-3	TRBV2	TGTGCCAGCAGACTTTCTATAGCAGATACGCAGTATTTT	CASRLSIADTQYF
-	-	TRBJ1-1	TRBV7-2	TGTGCCAGCAGCCTCAACGTACAGAGAGCTTTCTTT	CASSLNVQRAFF
TRBD2	-	TRBJ2-3	TRBV30	TGTGCCTGGAGTAAGCGGGAGGCAGATACGCAGTATTTT	CAWSKREADTQYF
TRBD2	-	TRBJ2-3	TRBV2	TGTGCCAGCAGTGAGACTAGCGGGAGACAAACGCAGTATTTT	CASSETSGRQTQYF
-	-	TRBJ1-1	TRBV7-3	TGTGCCAGCAGCTTAATGGGGGCGGACACTGAAGCTTTCTTT	CASSLMGADTEAFF
-	-	TRBJ2-7	TRBV6-6	TGTGCCAGCAGTTACAAAGACACCTACGAGCAGTACTTC	CASSYKDTYEQYF
TRBD1	-	TRBJ1-5	TRBV5-1	TGCGCCAGCAGTCTTGGACAGGGGGGCGGTCAGCCCCAGCATTTT	CASSLGQGGGQPQHF
TRBD1	-	TRBJ2-5	TRBV27	TGTGCCAGCAGTTTTGGGACAGGGGTGAGGGAGACCCAGTACTTC	CASSFGTGVRETQYF
-	once	TRBJ2-1	TRBV11-3	TGTGCCAGCAGCCGAACCCTAGAGGATGAGCAGTTCTTC	CASSRTLEDEQFF
-	-	TRBJ2-1	TRBV5-1	TGCGCCAGCAGCTTGGCGGGATTCAATGAGCAGTTCTTC	CASSLAGFNEQFF
-	-	TRBJ1-6	TRBV27	TGTGCCAGCAGTTTATCGGGGGATAGATATAATTCACCCCTCCACTTT	CASSLSGDRYNSPLHF
-	-	TRBJ2-2	TRBV19	TGTGCCAGTAGTATAATTAAACATTTGGTCACCGGGGAGCTGTTTTTT	CASSIIKHLVTGELFF
-	-	TRBJ2-3	TRBV7-9	TGTGCCAGCAGTGTGACCAGGGGCGCAGATACGCAGTATTTT	CASSVTRGADTQYF
-	-	TRBJ2-5	TRBV10-3	TGTGCCATCAGCACAGGCTACCAAGAGACCCAGTACTTC	CAISTGYQETQYF
-	-	TRBJ2-6	TRBV7-2	TGTGCCAGCAGCCTAGACACCAATGGGGCCAACGTCCTGACTTTC	CASSLDTNGANVLTF
-	once	TRBJ2-2	TRBV29-1	TGCAGCGTTGAATCCGGAGGACGGAACACCGGGGAGCTGTTTTTT	CSVESGGRNTGELFF
TRBD2	-	TRBJ2-3	TRBV5-5	TGTGCCAGCAGGCTACTAGCGGGAGAATCAGATACGCAGTATTTT	CASRLLAGESDTQYF
-	-	TRBJ1-5	TRBV5-4	TGTGCCAGCAGCTTGGCCTCCGGGCCCCAGCATTTT	CASSLASGPQHF
TRBD2	few	TRBJ2-1	TRBV11-3	TGTGCCAGCAGCCCATTCCTAGCGGGAGCAGCCTACAATGAGCAGTTCTTC	CASSPFLAGAAYNEQFF
-	-	TRBJ2-6	TRBV30	TGTGCCTGGGGCACTGGGGCCAACGTCCTGACTTTC	CAWGTGANVLTF
-	-	TRBJ2-6	TRBV7-3	TGTGCCAGCAGTTTGATTTCTGGGGCCAACGTCCTGACTTTC	CASSLISGANVLTF
-	many	TRBJ2-7	TRBV5-1	TGCGCCAGCAGCTTGAGGGTAGGAACCGACGAGCAGTACTTC	CASSLRVGTDEQYF
-	-	TRBJ1-4	TRBV5-1	TGCGCCAGCAGCTTGGGGAGTAATGAAAAACTGTTTTTT	CASSLGSNEKLFF
TRBD2	-	TRBJ2-1	TRBV7-9	TGTGCCAGCACCGGGACTAGCGGGAGGGCCGGATACGGTGAGCAGTTCTTC	CASTGTSGRAGYGEQFF